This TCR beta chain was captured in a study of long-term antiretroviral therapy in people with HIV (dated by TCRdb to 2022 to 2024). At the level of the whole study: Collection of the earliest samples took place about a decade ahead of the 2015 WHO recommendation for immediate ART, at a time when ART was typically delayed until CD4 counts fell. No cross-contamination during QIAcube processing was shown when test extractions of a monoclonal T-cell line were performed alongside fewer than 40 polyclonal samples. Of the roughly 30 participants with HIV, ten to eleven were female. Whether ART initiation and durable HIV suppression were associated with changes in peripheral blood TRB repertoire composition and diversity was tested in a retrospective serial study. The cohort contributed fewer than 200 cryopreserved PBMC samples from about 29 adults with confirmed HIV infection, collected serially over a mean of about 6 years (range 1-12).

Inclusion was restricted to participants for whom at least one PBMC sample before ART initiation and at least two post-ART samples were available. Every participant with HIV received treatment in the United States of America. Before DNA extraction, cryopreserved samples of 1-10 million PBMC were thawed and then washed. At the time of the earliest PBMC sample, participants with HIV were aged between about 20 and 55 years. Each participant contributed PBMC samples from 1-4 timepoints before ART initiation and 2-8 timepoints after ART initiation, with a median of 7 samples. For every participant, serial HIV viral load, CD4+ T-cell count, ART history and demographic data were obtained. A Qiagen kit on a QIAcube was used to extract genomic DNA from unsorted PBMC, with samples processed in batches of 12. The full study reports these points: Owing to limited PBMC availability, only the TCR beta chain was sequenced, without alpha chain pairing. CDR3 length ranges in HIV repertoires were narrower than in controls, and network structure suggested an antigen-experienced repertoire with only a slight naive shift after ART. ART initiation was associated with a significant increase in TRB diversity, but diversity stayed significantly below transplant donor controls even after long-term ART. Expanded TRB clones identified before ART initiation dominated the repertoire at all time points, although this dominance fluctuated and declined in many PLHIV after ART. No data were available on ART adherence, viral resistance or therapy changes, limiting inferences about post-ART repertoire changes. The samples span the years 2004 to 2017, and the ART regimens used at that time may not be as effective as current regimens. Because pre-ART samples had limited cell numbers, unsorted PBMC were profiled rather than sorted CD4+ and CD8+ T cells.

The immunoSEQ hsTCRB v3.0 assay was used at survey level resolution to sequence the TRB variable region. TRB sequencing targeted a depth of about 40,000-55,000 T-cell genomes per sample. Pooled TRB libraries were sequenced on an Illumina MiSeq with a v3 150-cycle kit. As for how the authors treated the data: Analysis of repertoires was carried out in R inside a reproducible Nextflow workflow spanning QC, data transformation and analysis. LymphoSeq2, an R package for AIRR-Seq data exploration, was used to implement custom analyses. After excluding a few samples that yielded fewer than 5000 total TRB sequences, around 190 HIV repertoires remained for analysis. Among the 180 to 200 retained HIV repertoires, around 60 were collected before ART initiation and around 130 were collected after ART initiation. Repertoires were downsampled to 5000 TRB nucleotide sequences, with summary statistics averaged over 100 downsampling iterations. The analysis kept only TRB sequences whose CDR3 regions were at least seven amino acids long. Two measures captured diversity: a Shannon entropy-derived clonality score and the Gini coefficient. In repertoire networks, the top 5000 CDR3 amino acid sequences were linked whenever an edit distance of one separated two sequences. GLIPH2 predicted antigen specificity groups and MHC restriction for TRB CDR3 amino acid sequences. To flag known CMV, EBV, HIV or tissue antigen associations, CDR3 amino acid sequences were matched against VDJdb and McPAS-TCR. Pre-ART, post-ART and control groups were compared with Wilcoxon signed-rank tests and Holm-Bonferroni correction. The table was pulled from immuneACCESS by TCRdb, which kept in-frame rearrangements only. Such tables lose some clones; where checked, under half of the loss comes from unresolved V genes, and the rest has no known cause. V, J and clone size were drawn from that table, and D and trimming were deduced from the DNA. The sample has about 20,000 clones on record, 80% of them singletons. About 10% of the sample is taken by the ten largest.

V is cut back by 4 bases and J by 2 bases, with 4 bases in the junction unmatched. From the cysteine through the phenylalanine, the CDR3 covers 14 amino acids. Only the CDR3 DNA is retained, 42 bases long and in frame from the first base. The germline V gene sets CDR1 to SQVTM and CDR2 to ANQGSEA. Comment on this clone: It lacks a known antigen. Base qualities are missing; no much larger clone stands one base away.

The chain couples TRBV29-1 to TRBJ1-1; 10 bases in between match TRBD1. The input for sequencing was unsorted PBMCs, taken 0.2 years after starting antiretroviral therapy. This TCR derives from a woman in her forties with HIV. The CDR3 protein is CSVAKTGGNTEAFF. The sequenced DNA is TGCAGCGTTGCGAAGACAGGGGGCAACACTGAAGCTTTCTTT.